The clone carrying this T cell receptor beta chain has a count of ten or more. TCRdb itself ran the RT-PCR reads through MiXCR, one entry per CDR3 protein. This repertoire shows about a million distinct CDR3 sequences, approximately 18% found once; its top ten account for around 6%. The sample is drawn from a study of patients and donors after allogeneic stem cell transplantation. V shed 5 bases and J shed 4 bases, with 17 bases lying between them. The length of the CDR3 is 16 residues. The chain joins TRBV12-3 or TRBV12-4 to TRBJ2-2, with D unclear. The material sequenced was blood, either unsorted or a sorted T cell fraction (not recorded which). The clonotype originates from a human donor who was either an allogeneic HSCT recipient or a stem cell or donor lymphocyte infusion donor (not recorded which). It is not recorded whose cells these are; they may come from a transplant donor. The CDR3 DNA sequence: TGTGCCAGCAGTCCGCGGACCCACGGAACCACCGGGGAGCTGTTTTTT. The encoded protein is CASSPRTHGTTGELFF.